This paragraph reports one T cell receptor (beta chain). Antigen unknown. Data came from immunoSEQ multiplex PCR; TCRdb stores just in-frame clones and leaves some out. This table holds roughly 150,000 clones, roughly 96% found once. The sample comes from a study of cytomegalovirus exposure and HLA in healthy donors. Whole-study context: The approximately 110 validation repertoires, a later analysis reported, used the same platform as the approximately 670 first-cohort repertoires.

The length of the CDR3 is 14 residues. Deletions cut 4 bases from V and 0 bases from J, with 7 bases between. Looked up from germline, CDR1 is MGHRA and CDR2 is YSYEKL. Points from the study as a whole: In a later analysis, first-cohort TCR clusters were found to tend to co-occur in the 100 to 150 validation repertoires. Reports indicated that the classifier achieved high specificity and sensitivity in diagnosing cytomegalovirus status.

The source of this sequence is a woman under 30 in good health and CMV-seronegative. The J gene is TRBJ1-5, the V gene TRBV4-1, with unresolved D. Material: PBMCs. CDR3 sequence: CASSRYYSNQPQHF. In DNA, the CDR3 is TGCGCCAGCAGCCGATACTATAGCAATCAGCCCCAGCATTTT.